This T cell receptor (beta chain) comes out of a study of T cells in Graves' hyperthyroidism and ophthalmopathy. This clonotype was picked up many times. With 5 bases clipped from V and 6 bases from J, the junction kept 10 bases outside the gene matches. Germline CDR1 is SGHTA and CDR2 is FQGTGA. This CDR3 has 15 residues. TCR beta CDR3 regions were amplified from RNA. The HTBI primer set was used in a first-round RT-PCR of the TCR CDR3. TCRdb ran MiXCR on the multiplex PCR reads and lists one entry per CDR3 protein. Found here are about 360,000 distinct CDR3 sequences, approximately 13% of them singletons; the top ten hold roughly 20%.

The TCR originated in a man younger than 40 with Graves' hyperthyroidism that later progressed to Graves' ophthalmopathy. The rearrangement uses TRBV7-3 and TRBJ2-1; 7 bases map to TRBD2. Sequencing used blood. This CDR3 reads CASSPNRGLGNEQFF. CDR3 bases: TGTGCCAGCAGCCCAAATCGCGGACTAGGCAATGAGCAGTTCTTC. The full variable domain, completed using reference TRBV7-3 and TRBJ2-1, is GAGVSQTPSNKVTEKGKYVELRCDPISGHTALYWYRQSLGQGPEFLIYFQGTGAADDSGLPNDRFFAVRPEGSVSTLKIQRTERGDSAVYLCASSPNRGLGNEQFFGPGTRLTVL.